These T cell receptor beta chains were read from a single sample in a study of glioma-infiltrating T cells. TCRdb reanalysed the multiplex PCR reads using MiXCR and keeps one entry per CDR3 protein. This table has some 160,000 distinct CDR3 sequences, around 40% appearing once. The sample consisted of glioma tissue, nonneoplastic brain tissue, or PBMCs (not recorded which). The receptor set was obtained from a human donor with low-grade glioma or glioblastoma, undergoing nonglioma brain surgery, or in good health (not recorded which). CDR3s include the opening cysteine and the closing phenylalanine or tryptophan. A D gene is named only where the DNA matches it firmly. Only part of the rows carry a size: once, few, many, or a class if the clone is expanded.

clone_size	d_call	v_call	j_call	cdr3_nt	cdr3_aa
.	TRBD1	TRBV28	TRBJ2-1	TGTGCCAGCGGACAGGGCTTTATAGGTAATGAGCAGTTCTTC	CASGQGFIGNEQFF
few	TRBD2	TRBV5-1	TRBJ2-7	TGCGCCAGCAGCCGATCCGGGACTAGCGGGCGGAGCTCCTACGAGCAGTACTTC	CASSRSGTSGRSSYEQYF
.	.	TRBV7-6	TRBJ2-3	TGTGCCAGCAGCCAGGGGCTGGGCGAGTCCACAGATACGCAGTATTTT	CASSQGLGESTDTQYF
medium-sized	.	TRBV25-1	TRBJ2-1	TGTGCCAGCGGTCGGTTGGGCTCCTACAATGAGCAGTTCTTC	CASGRLGSYNEQFF
.	.	TRBV19	TRBJ1-4	TGTGCCAGTAGTAATCCCAGGGGCGCGGATAATGAAAAACTGTTTTTT	CASSNPRGADNEKLFF
.	.	TRBV28	TRBJ2-3	TGTGCCAGCAGTCGGACAGCCACAGATACGCAGTATTTT	CASSRTATDTQYF
many	.	TRBV6-1	TRBJ2-7	TGTGCCAGCAGTTTAGGGGCAACCTACGAGCAGTACTTC	CASSLGATYEQYF
.	.	TRBV6-9	TRBJ2-7	TGTGCCAGCAGTTCGGGTGTCTACGAGCAGTACTTC	CASSSGVYEQYF
many	.	TRBV7-8	TRBJ1-3	TGTGCCAGCAGCTTAGGGGGTAACGGAAACACCATATATTTT	CASSLGGNGNTIYF
.	.	TRBV28	TRBJ2-6	TGTGCCAGCAGTTCCCCGACCCCGGCTGGGGCCAAAGTCCTGACTTTC	CASSSPTPAGAKVLTF
few	.	TRBV5-4	TRBJ2-7	TGTGCCAGCAGCTTCCAGGGTCGAGGCGAGCAGTACTTC	CASSFQGRGEQYF
.	TRBD1	TRBV19	TRBJ1-2	TGTGCCAGTAGAACCCAGAGGGACAGAGACTATGGCTACACCTTC	CASRTQRDRDYGYTF
.	.	TRBV2	TRBJ1-5	TGTGCCAGCAGTGAAGTAAGACAGCCCCAGAATTTT	CASSEVRQPQNF
few	TRBD2	TRBV5-4	TRBJ2-7	TGTGCCAGCAGCCCTCGACTAGCGGGAGTAAGTGAGCAGTACTTC	CASSPRLAGVSEQYF
once	TRBD2	TRBV28	TRBJ2-2	TGTGCCAGCAGTTTATCTAGGGCGGGAGTAATGATCACCGGGGAGCTGTTTTTT	CASSLSRAGVMITGELFF
.	.	TRBV7-9	TRBJ2-1	TGTGCCAGAAGCCTCCAGCGTGTGGGCAATGAGCAGTTCTTC	CARSLQRVGNEQFF
few	TRBD2	TRBV5-1	TRBJ2-2	TGCGCCAGCAGCTTGATTAGCGGGACCACCGGGGAGCTGTTTTTT	CASSLISGTTGELFF
.	.	TRBV3-1	TRBJ2-5	TGTGCCAGAAGTTACCGGGGACAAGAGACCCAGTACTTC	CARSYRGQETQYF
.	TRBD2	TRBV29-1	TRBJ2-7	TGCAGCGTTGAAAAGGGGCTAGCGGGAGTGCGCGAGCAGTACTTC	CSVEKGLAGVREQYF
.	.	TRBV18	TRBJ2-7	TGTGCCAGCTCATCTCGGTCGGGCGAGCAGTACTTC	CASSSRSGEQYF
few	TRBD2	TRBV12-3/TRBV12-4	TRBJ2-1	TGTGCCAGCAGCCCGGGACTAGCAAATGAGCAGTTCTTC	CASSPGLANEQFF
many	TRBD2	TRBV28	TRBJ2-1	TGTGCCAGCAGACAGACTAGCGCAAGCACCTACAATGAGCAGTTCTTC	CASRQTSASTYNEQFF
many	.	TRBV12-3/TRBV12-4	TRBJ2-7	TGTGCCAGCAGTTGGGGCCGTCGAGGGGGGCATTACGAGCAGTACTTC	CASSWGRRGGHYEQYF
few	.	TRBV29-1	TRBJ1-4	TGCAGCGTTGGCGGACAGCAAAATGAAAAACTGTTTTTT	CSVGGQQNEKLFF
medium-sized	.	TRBV6-1	TRBJ2-1	TGTGCCAGCAGTGAAGCTTGGATGCGGGAGCAGTTCTTC	CASSEAWMREQFF
.	.	TRBV29-1	TRBJ1-2	TGCAGCGTTGGAACAGTCCTGGGTTACTACACCTTC	CSVGTVLGYYTF
many	.	TRBV20-1	TRBJ2-2	TGCAGTGCTGGGTCCGGGACGAGGACCGGGGAGCTGTTTTTT	CSAGSGTRTGELFF
many	TRBD1	TRBV4-2	TRBJ1-2	TGTGCCAGCAGCCAAGGACAGGGTTTTATTGGCTACACCTTC	CASSQGQGFIGYTF
.	TRBD1	TRBV7-2	TRBJ2-5	TGTGCCAGCAGCTACCCAAGACAGGGGGCGCGAGAGACCCAGTACTTC	CASSYPRQGARETQYF
few	.	TRBV29-1	TRBJ2-7	TGCAGCTGTCGCGGAGGTTCGTACGGCGAGCAGTACTTC	CSCRGGSYGEQYF
many	.	TRBV27	TRBJ2-3	TGTGCCAGCAGTCCCCCCGCAGGGAGGATCACAGATACGCAGTATTTT	CASSPPAGRITDTQYF
many	.	TRBV6-1	TRBJ2-1	TGTGCCAGCAGGGTAACGGGGGCCTACAATGAGCAGTTCTTC	CASRVTGAYNEQFF
.	.	TRBV3-1	TRBJ2-7	TGTGCCAGCAGTCTCGGGGCTCTCTACGAGCAGTACTTC	CASSLGALYEQYF
many	TRBD2	TRBV12-3/TRBV12-4	TRBJ2-1	TGTGCCAGCACCCCGGGACTAGTAGCCAATGAGCAGTTCTTC	CASTPGLVANEQFF
.	TRBD1	TRBV28	TRBJ1-1	TGTGCCAGCAGTATTCCGGGACAGAACACTCGAGCTTTCTTT	CASSIPGQNTRAFF
many	.	TRBV19	TRBJ2-1	TGTGCCAGTAGTATCAACAGGTTCGATGAGCAGTTCTTC	CASSINRFDEQFF
many	.	TRBV20-1	TRBJ1-2	TGCAGTGCCAGCCGTGTGGAGGATGGCTACACCTTC	CSASRVEDGYTF
few	.	TRBV4-1	TRBJ2-7	TGCGCCAGCAGCCGCCGAGGGGCGGGCACCTCCTACGAGCAGTACTTC	CASSRRGAGTSYEQYF
few	.	TRBV28	TRBJ1-1	TGTGCCAGCAGCCAAGACAGCACTGAAACTTTCTTT	CASSQDSTETFF
medium-sized	TRBD1	TRBV27	TRBJ1-1	TGTGCCAGCAGTTTCAGGGGGGTGAACACTGAAGCTTTCTTT	CASSFRGVNTEAFF
few	TRBD1	TRBV7-2	TRBJ2-2	TGTGCCAGCAGCTTTTCAGGGGGCGCAAGGGAGCTGTTTTTT	CASSFSGGARELFF
.	.	TRBV7-4	TRBJ2-7	TGTGCCAGCAGTTACATGGCAAGAGGACCCTACGAGCAGTACTTC	CASSYMARGPYEQYF
.	TRBD1	TRBV4-2	TRBJ2-4	TGTGCCAGCAGCCAAGCCATGGGACAGAGCAAAAACATTCAGTACTTC	CASSQAMGQSKNIQYF
many	.	TRBV27	TRBJ2-3	TGTGCCAGCAGTTTCTCCGCCACCGGGAAGATCACAGATACGCAGTATTTT	CASSFSATGKITDTQYF
many	TRBD2	TRBV20-1	TRBJ2-1	TGCAGTGCTAGCCACAGACTAGCGGGAGACGAGCAGTTCTTC	CSASHRLAGDEQFF
.	TRBD2	TRBV7-2	TRBJ2-7	TGTGCCAGCAGCTTAGCTGCGAGCGGGATTGAGCAGTACTTC	CASSLAASGIEQYF
many	.	TRBV3-1	TRBJ1-1	TGTGCCAGCAGCCCCGAAGAGGGGACTGAAGCTTTCTTT	CASSPEEGTEAFF
.	.	TRBV3-1	TRBJ1-2	TGTGCCAGCAGCTCAGGGTACGAAGGAGGCTACACCTTC	CASSSGYEGGYTF
many	.	TRBV28	TRBJ2-1	TGTGCCAGCATTCATCCGCCCCTCAATGAGCAGTTCTTC	CASIHPPLNEQFF
many	.	TRBV20-1	TRBJ2-3	TGCAGTGCTGGGGCCGAATGGGGCACAGATACGCAGTATTTT	CSAGAEWGTDTQYF
many	TRBD2	TRBV20-1	TRBJ2-5	TGCAGTGCCGGGACTAGCGGGAATGAGTTAGAGACCCAGTACTTC	CSAGTSGNELETQYF
many	TRBD1	TRBV19	TRBJ1-2	TGTGCCAGTAGAACCGGGACAGGGCTTCGAGATGGCTACACCTTC	CASRTGTGLRDGYTF
.	.	TRBV5-3	TRBJ2-5	TGTGCCAGAAGCTTAGGAGGCCCTGGGGAGACCCAGTACTTC	CARSLGGPGETQYF
.	.	TRBV5-1	TRBJ2-7	TGCGCCAGCAGCTTGGCGGGGGACCTCATCTACGAGCAGTACTTC	CASSLAGDLIYEQYF
many	TRBD2	TRBV20-1	TRBJ2-7	TGCAGTGCTAGAGCCCTAGCGGGAGCGGTCGAGCAGTACTTC	CSARALAGAVEQYF